These 10 T cell receptor beta chains came from one sample sequenced in a study of T cell responses to AZD1222 COVID-19 vaccine. Method: immunoSEQ multiplex PCR; TCRdb's copy keeps in-frame clones and lacks some. In the table there are 120,000 to 150,000 clones, approximately 95% of which are singletons. The source was peripheral blood, collected on day 0 of MenACWY control vaccination. These receptors all stem from an adult in good health.

This chain uses TRBV15 with TRBJ2-1; 10 bases line up with TRBD1. The CDR3 is 16 amino acids. Germline V gene data show CDR1 as LNHNV and CDR2 as YYDKDF (reference sequence). V lost 5 bases, J lost 5 bases, and 9 bases stayed unmatched. The CDR3 DNA is TGTGCCACCAGCTCAGGGGCCGGACAGGGGGACAATGAGCAGTTCTTC. The encoded protein is CATSSGAGQGDNEQFF. The variable domain in full, with the rest retrieved from reference TRBV15 and TRBJ2-1, is DAMVIQNPRYQVTQFGKPVTLSCSQTLNHNVMYWYQQKSSQAPKLLFHYYDKDFNNEADTPDNFQSRRPNTSFCFLDIRSPGLGDTAMYLCATSSGAGQGDNEQFFGPGTRLTVL.

V usage is TRBV10-3 and J usage is TRBJ1-5; D unclear. The CDR3 is made up of 14 amino acids. Germline V gene data show CDR1 as ENHRY and CDR2 as SYGVKD. V was pared by 0 bases and J by 6 bases, with 9 bases between. CDR3 in amino acids: CAISESGVSQPQHF. The CDR3 DNA reads as TGTGCCATCAGTGAGTCTGGGGTTTCTCAGCCCCAGCATTTT.

J is TRBJ1-2 and V is TRBV5-6, with TRBD1 matching over 10 bases. Germline-derived CDR1 and CDR2 are SGHDT and YYEEEE. V was clipped by 3 bases and J by 7 bases; unmatched bases: 12. The CDR3 sequence is 16 residues long. Written as DNA, the CDR3 is TGTGCCAGCAGCTACGGGACAGGGGACGTTGGATCTGGCTACACCTTC. Amino acid sequence: CASSYGTGDVGSGYTF.

V usage is TRBV6-5 and J usage is TRBJ1-5; 10 bases are shared with TRBD1. This CDR3 has 15 residues. The germline V gene has CDR1 MNHEY and CDR2 SVGAGI. V was pared by 6 bases and J by 5 bases, with 7 bases of the junction left unmatched. The chain's CDR3 is CASRVRQGADQPQHF. The CDR3 DNA reads as TGTGCCAGCAGAGTTCGACAGGGGGCTGATCAGCCCCAGCATTTT.

V and J are TRBV7-9 and TRBJ1-4; D possibly corresponds to TRBD1 (5 bases). The CDR3 runs to 15 residues. Trimming stripped 3 bases from V and 7 bases from J, with 15 bases between. Germline V gives CDR1 SEHNR, CDR2 FQNEAQ (reference sequence). The CDR3, as DNA: TGTGCCAGCAGCTTGTGGGACGGCGCCGGTGAAAAACTGTTTTTT. Translating gives CASSLWDGAGEKLFF.

The J gene is TRBJ1-5, the V gene TRBV18; D is unclear. Germline-derived CDR1 and CDR2 are KGHSH and LQKENI. Deletions cut 0 bases from V and 0 bases from J, with 12 bases between. This CDR3 has 17 amino acids. CDR3 nucleotides: TGTGCCAGCTCACCACCGTGGAGAGATTATAGCAATCAGCCCCAGCATTTT. Translating it yields CASSPPWRDYSNQPQHF. Drawing the rest from reference TRBV18 and TRBJ1-5, the complete variable domain is NAGVMQNPRHLVRRRGQEARLRCSPMKGHSHVYWYRQLPEEGLKFMVYLQKENIIDESGMPKERFSAEFPKEGPSILRIQQVVRGDSAAYFCASSPPWRDYSNQPQHFGDGTRLSIL.

CDR3 sequence reads: CRPQGYGYTF. The CDR3 DNA reads TGCAGACCACAGGGTTATGGCTACACCTTC. This chain uses TRBV20-1 with TRBJ1-2, with D possibly matching TRBD1 (6 bases). The germline CDR1 and CDR2 sequences are DFQATT and SNEGSKA (reference sequence). The CDR3 has 10 residues.

This chain uses TRBV6-6 with TRBJ1-2; D remains ambiguous. CDR1 and CDR2 (germline): MNHNY, SVGAGI (reference sequence). This CDR3 comprises 13 residues. V was pared by 4 bases and J by 4 bases, with 10 bases between. The DNA for the CDR3 is TGTGCCAGCAGTTTGGAAGGGCCCTATGGCTACACCTTC. Amino acid sequence: CASSLEGPYGYTF.

V and J are TRBV4-3 and TRBJ2-5; 9 bases line up with TRBD2. Unmatched junction bases numbered 13, after V lost 0 bases and J lost 5 bases. The CDR3 has 18 amino acids. Germline CDR1 reads LGHNA; CDR2 reads YSLEER. The CDR3 reads CASSQDVLSGGRLETQYF. The CDR3 region has the DNA TGCGCCAGCAGCCAAGATGTATTAAGCGGGGGGCGGTTGGAGACCCAGTACTTC.

This sequence joins TRBV2 and TRBJ2-1; TRBD2 matches 12 bases. Trimming took 7 bases from V and 9 from J; bases not matched to a gene: 7. CDR3 length: 14 amino acids. In germline, CDR1 is SNHLY, CDR2 FYNNEI. In DNA form, the CDR3 reads TGTGCCAGCACCGAGACTAGCGGGAGCTCTGAGCAGTTCTTC. It is translated as CASTETSGSSEQFF.